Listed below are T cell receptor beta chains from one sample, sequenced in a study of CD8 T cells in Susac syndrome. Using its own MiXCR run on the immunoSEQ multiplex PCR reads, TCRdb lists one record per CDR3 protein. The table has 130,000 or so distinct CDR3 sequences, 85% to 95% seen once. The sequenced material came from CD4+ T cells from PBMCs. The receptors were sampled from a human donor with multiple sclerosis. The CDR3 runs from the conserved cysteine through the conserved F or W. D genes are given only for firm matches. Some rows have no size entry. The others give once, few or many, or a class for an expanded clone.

CDR3: CSAREGGDTQYF; DNA: TGCAGTGCTAGAGAGGGGGGAGATACGCAGTATTTT; V: TRBV20-1; D: NA; size: NA; J: TRBJ2-3
CDR3: CASSLGLERGIRFF; DNA: TGTGCCAGCAGCCTTGGTCTAGAGCGGGGAATTCGGTTCTTC; V: TRBV7-2; D: TRBD2; size: NA; J: TRBJ2-1
CDR3: CASAEGHRANVLTF; DNA: TGTGCCAGTGCGGAGGGACATCGGGCCAACGTCCTGACTTTC; V: TRBV19; D: NA; size: NA; J: TRBJ2-6
CDR3: CASSSTTQLAGQETQYF; DNA: TGCGCCAGCAGCTCCACGACCCAACTAGCGGGTCAAGAGACCCAGTACTTC; V: TRBV5-1; D: TRBD2; size: NA; J: TRBJ2-5
CDR3: CASRNKDRGPGNQPQHF; DNA: TGTGCCAGCAGAAACAAAGACAGGGGGCCGGGCAATCAGCCCCAGCATTTT; V: TRBV2; D: TRBD1; size: NA; J: TRBJ1-5
CDR3: CASSFRDISRSGANVLTF; DNA: TGTGCCAGCAGCTTTAGGGACATTTCGCGCTCTGGGGCCAACGTCCTGACTTTC; V: TRBV13; D: NA; size: NA; J: TRBJ2-6
CDR3: CASSFGVIKNIQYF; DNA: TGTGCCAGCAGTTTTGGGGTTATCAAAAACATTCAGTACTTC; V: TRBV12-3/TRBV12-4; D: NA; size: NA; J: TRBJ2-4
CDR3: CASSYGRYQETQYF; DNA: TGTGCCAGCAGTTACGGACGGTACCAAGAGACCCAGTACTTC; V: TRBV6-2/TRBV6-3; D: NA; size: NA; J: TRBJ2-5
CDR3: CSAQGGTEAFF; DNA: TGCAGTGCTCAAGGGGGTACTGAAGCTTTCTTT; V: TRBV20-1; D: NA; size: NA; J: TRBJ1-1
CDR3: CASSLAPGGTYEQYF; DNA: TGTGCCAGCAGCCTAGCTCCGGGGGGCACCTACGAGCAGTACTTC; V: TRBV5-5; D: NA; size: NA; J: TRBJ2-7
CDR3: CASGTGGGYTF; DNA: TGTGCCAGCGGGACAGGGGGCGGCTACACCTTC; V: TRBV12-3/TRBV12-4; D: TRBD1; size: NA; J: TRBJ1-2
CDR3: CASSQRTSGNEQYF; DNA: TGCGCCAGCAGCCAGAGGACTAGCGGTAACGAGCAGTACTTC; V: TRBV4-1; D: TRBD2; size: NA; J: TRBJ2-7
CDR3: CASSGSLVSGELFF; DNA: TGTGCCAGCAGTGGAAGCCTAGTATCCGGGGAGCTGTTTTTT; V: TRBV27; D: NA; size: NA; J: TRBJ2-2
CDR3: CASTSGGHNEQFF; DNA: TGTGCCAGCACTAGCGGGGGACATAATGAGCAGTTCTTC; V: TRBV9; D: TRBD2; size: NA; J: TRBJ2-1
CDR3: CASSPAGQGNNSPLHF; DNA: TGTGCCAGCAGTCCCGCAGGACAGGGAAATAATTCACCCCTCCACTTT; V: TRBV12-3/TRBV12-4; D: TRBD1; size: NA; J: TRBJ1-6
CDR3: CASSVVASGGLSSYNEQFF; DNA: TGTGCCAGCAGCGTAGTGGCTAGCGGGGGCCTGAGCTCCTACAATGAGCAGTTCTTC; V: TRBV7-2; D: TRBD2; size: NA; J: TRBJ2-1
CDR3: CASSLAKNYGYTF; DNA: TGTGCCAGCAGCTTGGCGAAGAACTATGGCTACACCTTC; V: TRBV5-4; D: NA; size: once; J: TRBJ1-2
CDR3: CASSLVGGKETQYF; DNA: TGTGCCAGCAGCTTAGTGGGCGGTAAGGAGACCCAGTACTTC; V: TRBV7-9; D: NA; size: NA; J: TRBJ2-5
CDR3: CSVERTGASYGYTF; DNA: TGCAGCGTTGAACGGACAGGCGCCTCATATGGCTACACCTTC; V: TRBV29-1; D: TRBD1; size: once; J: TRBJ1-2
CDR3: CASSYSRVRYNEQFF; DNA: TGTGCCAGCAGTTACTCGAGAGTCCGATACAATGAGCAGTTCTTC; V: TRBV6-5; D: NA; size: NA; J: TRBJ2-1
CDR3: CASSPPLGGARAEAFF; DNA: TGTGCCAGCAGCCCCCCCTTGGGGGGGGCGAGGGCTGAAGCTTTCTTT; V: TRBV5-4; D: NA; size: NA; J: TRBJ1-1
CDR3: CASSSGETQYF; DNA: TGTGCCAGCAGTTCGGGCGAGACCCAGTACTTC; V: TRBV28; D: NA; size: NA; J: TRBJ2-5
CDR3: CASIFRRSGEQYF; DNA: TGTGCCAGCATATTCCGGCGGAGCGGCGAGCAGTACTTC; V: TRBV2; D: NA; size: NA; J: TRBJ2-7
CDR3: CSAIYDPTDTQYF; DNA: TGCAGTGCCATCTACGACCCCACAGATACGCAGTATTTT; V: TRBV20-1; D: NA; size: once; J: TRBJ2-3
CDR3: CASSFRRVSTEAFF; DNA: TGTGCCAGCAGTTTCCGCAGGGTGAGCACTGAAGCTTTCTTT; V: TRBV27; D: NA; size: NA; J: TRBJ1-1
CDR3: CASSLNARGSYNEQFF; DNA: TGTGCCAGCAGCTTAAATGCTAGGGGGTCCTACAATGAGCAGTTCTTC; V: TRBV7-2; D: NA; size: NA; J: TRBJ2-1
CDR3: CASSLDPVVSTEAFF; DNA: TGTGCCAGCAGCTTGGATCCGGTCGTAAGCACTGAAGCTTTCTTT; V: TRBV5-6; D: NA; size: NA; J: TRBJ1-1
CDR3: CASSQSGLGNSPLHF; DNA: TGTGCCAGCAGCCAGTCTGGGTTGGGTAATTCACCCCTCCACTTT; V: TRBV14; D: NA; size: once; J: TRBJ1-6
CDR3: CSARGWGDFQPAGELFF; DNA: TGCAGTGCTAGAGGCTGGGGGGACTTCCAACCGGCCGGGGAGCTGTTTTTT; V: TRBV20-1; D: NA; size: NA; J: TRBJ2-2
CDR3: CASSLGRSASSRDEQFF; DNA: TGTGCCAGCAGCTTAGGCCGGTCAGCTAGCAGTAGGGATGAGCAGTTCTTC; V: TRBV7-6; D: NA; size: once; J: TRBJ2-1
CDR3: CSVPQAGLDGYTF; DNA: TGCAGCGTCCCCCAGGCTGGGTTAGATGGCTACACCTTC; V: TRBV29-1; D: NA; size: NA; J: TRBJ1-2
CDR3: CASSFPVSSQPQHF; DNA: TGTGCCAGCAGTTTCCCGGTTTCTAGTCAGCCCCAGCATTTT; V: TRBV28; D: NA; size: NA; J: TRBJ1-5
CDR3: CASSLDDTKNIQYF; DNA: TGCGCCAGCAGCCTAGACGACACCAAAAACATTCAGTACTTC; V: TRBV4-1; D: NA; size: NA; J: TRBJ2-4
CDR3: CASRPYGADGPQHF; DNA: TGTGCCAGCAGACCGTATGGGGCGGACGGGCCCCAGCATTTT; V: TRBV6-6; D: NA; size: NA; J: TRBJ1-5
CDR3: CASSSQDNRQETQYF; DNA: TGCGCCAGCAGCTCGCAGGATAACCGCCAAGAGACCCAGTACTTC; V: TRBV5-1; D: NA; size: NA; J: TRBJ2-5
CDR3: CASSVSGATNEKLFF; DNA: TGTGCCAGCAGCGTATCGGGAGCAACTAATGAAAAACTGTTTTTT; V: TRBV9; D: NA; size: NA; J: TRBJ1-4
CDR3: CASRRLVGTDTQYF; DNA: TGTGCCAGCAGAAGACTAGTGGGCACAGATACGCAGTATTTT; V: TRBV5-8; D: NA; size: NA; J: TRBJ2-3
CDR3: CASSQENIQYF; DNA: TGTGCCAGCAGTCAGGAAAACATTCAGTACTTC; V: TRBV3-1; D: NA; size: NA; J: TRBJ2-4
CDR3: CASAVGGAQYF; DNA: TGTGCCAGCGCCGTAGGGGGGGCCCAGTACTTC; V: TRBV6-6; D: NA; size: NA; J: TRBJ2-7
CDR3: CSLQGADQPQHF; DNA: TGCAGTTTACAGGGGGCGGATCAGCCCCAGCATTTT; V: TRBV20-1; D: TRBD1; size: once; J: TRBJ1-5
CDR3: CASSLAGGIVLNTEAFF; DNA: TGTGCCAGCAGTCTGGCAGGGGGCATAGTTCTGAACACTGAAGCTTTCTTT; V: TRBV5-6; D: TRBD1; size: NA; J: TRBJ1-1
CDR3: CASMWGHTEAFF; DNA: TGTGCCAGCATGTGGGGACACACTGAAGCTTTCTTT; V: TRBV28; D: NA; size: NA; J: TRBJ1-1